This record looks at one TCR beta chain sequence and its context. This clone was counted between two and nine times. Its recognized antigen is unknown. It has no much larger one-base neighbor in the sample; base qualities were not kept. Reading from cysteine to phenylalanine, the CDR3 counts 15 amino acids. Here the CDR3 DNA is all that survives: 45 bases in frame from base 1. The method was the immunoSEQ multiplex PCR assay. Each sample had around 92,000 TCR templates assayed by the deep sequencing platform. Genomic DNA extracted from sorted T cells was the material used for TCRbeta CDR3 sequencing. Regarding the original processing steps: The R programming language was used for clonal analysis of the TCRbeta CDR3 data. Unstimulated samples were compared with post-reaction CFSE-low samples to define alloreactive CD4+ and CD8+ clones. By matching sequences to the repertoires of sorted unstimulated Treg and non-Treg cells, each alloreactive CD4+ clone was assigned a regulatory or non-regulatory origin. TCRdb stores this immuneACCESS table with in-frame sequences only. Part of the clones is absent; in the studies checked, under half of the shortfall reflects unresolved V genes, and no reason is known for the rest. That table supplies the V and J calls and clone size; D and trimming were determined from the DNA. The sample yields some 96,000 clones; about 91% were counted once. The top ten clones comprise under 0.15% of the sample.

The sample originates from a study of siplizumab effects on memory and regulatory T cells (dated by TCRdb to about 2019). About the full investigation: The effect of the anti-CD2 antibody siplizumab on alloreactive T-cell subsets was examined in allogeneic mixed lymphocyte reactions constructed from human PBMCs. The paper's findings and limits, for the study overall: The cumulative frequency of alloreactive sequences traceable to unstimulated CD4+ memory T cells was significantly reduced by siplizumab. Among mappable alloreactive CD4+ clones, the Treg-derived fraction averaged approximately 69% with siplizumab versus about 27% in control reactions. For roughly 80-96% of proliferating CD4+ or CD8+ clones, no naive or memory phenotype could be assigned. Because sequences at frequencies below about 10^-5 were poorly captured, only a minor fraction of alloreactive clones could be mapped back to unstimulated subsets. Unstimulated naive T cells appeared to be more diverse than memory T cells, and naive cells seemed to make a substantial contribution to the alloresponse. The suppressive function of proliferating Tregs from siplizumab cultures was not functionally confirmed.

TCRbeta CDR3 sequencing was performed on sorted unstimulated T cells and on proliferating T cells recovered from mixed lymphocyte reactions. Fresh whole blood from some ten HLA-typed healthy donors was used as the source from which PBMCs were isolated. This receptor was identified in a human donor in good health. Here the chain combines TRBV21-1 and TRBJ1-5; the tabulated D call, TRBD1, remains unverified against the DNA. TRBV21-1 is assigned pseudogene status. The sample comprised CD4+ T cells sorted from blood. The nucleotides are TGTGCCAGCAGCACTACGGGACAGAAGAATCAGCCCCAGCATTTT. This gives the protein CASSTTGQKNQPQHF.